Shown below are 19 T cell receptor beta chains from a single sample sequenced in a study of monozygotic twins with inflammatory bowel disease. TCRdb derives one entry per CDR3 protein from the 5' RACE reads, leaving out DNA. The table for this sample gives about 150,000 distinct CDR3 sequences. Sequenced: blood. These TCRs come from a human donor with ulcerative colitis or Crohn's disease, or a healthy co-twin of an affected twin (not recorded which).

This chain joins TRBV24-1 and TRBJ2-1; checking the TCRdb D call of TRBD1 is not possible without DNA. This CDR3 region has 15 residues. The germline gives CDR1 KGHDR, CDR2 SFDVKD. The CDR3 reads CATSDPGDGGYEQFF.

This sequence joins TRBV27 and TRBJ2-3; lacking DNA, the TRBD1 call made by TCRdb goes unchecked. The germline V gene has CDR1 MNHEY and CDR2 SMNVEV (reference sequence). This CDR3 spans 17 amino acids. The CDR3 loop is CASSFSLTGYLTDTQYF.

The chain carries TRBV5-1 and TRBJ2-7; TCRdb indicates TRBD2, and absent DNA this call remains unverified. Germline CDR1 and CDR2: SGHRS and YFSETQ. The CDR3 sequence is 18 residues long. This chain's CDR3 is CASSYTRSGGSQNYEQYF.

V gene TRBV20-1 combines with J gene TRBJ2-3; TCRdb's assignment of TRBD2 cannot be checked, as there is no DNA. The CDR3 has 14 amino acids. Germline V gene lookup returns CDR1 DFQATT and CDR2 SNEGSKA (reference sequence). CDR3: CSARNPAGADTQYF.

The chain uses TRBV7-9 and TRBJ2-1; the D call from TCRdb, TRBD2, cannot be confirmed without DNA. Germline loops: CDR1 SEHNR, CDR2 FQNEAQ (reference sequence). CDR3 size: 15 residues. The CDR3 sequence: CASSPSSGVYNEQFF.

The CDR3 protein is CASSPRAGDTEAFF. This rearrangement joins TRBV18 to TRBJ1-1. Germline CDR1 is KGHSH and CDR2 is LQKENI. There are 14 residues in the CDR3.

This CDR3 reads CASSWTGSYEQYF. This chain joins TRBV5-4 and TRBJ2-7; TCRdb reports TRBD1, a call that lacks DNA to check it against. Germline V gene sequence: CDR1 SGHNT, CDR2 YYREEE (reference sequence). This CDR3 is 13 amino acids long.

The chain employs TRBV7-9 and TRBJ1-5. Germline CDR1 reads SEHNR; CDR2 reads FQNEAQ (reference sequence). CDR3 length equals 15 residues. The CDR3 is CASSREGGRNQPQHF.

The genes are TRBV6-1 and TRBJ1-1. The CDR3 covers 14 residues. Looked up from germline, CDR1 is MNHNS and CDR2 is SASEGT. CDR3 region: CASRSAVRIGEAFF.

The rearrangement joins TRBV12-3 or TRBV12-4 to TRBJ2-1; TCRdb outputs TRBD2, but without DNA this stays unchecked. The CDR3 totals 15 residues. The CDR3: CASSPDWREVNEQFF.

The gene calls are TRBV10-3 and TRBJ2-1; with no DNA, the TCRdb D assignment of TRBD1 cannot be verified. The CDR3 runs to 13 residues. Germline V lookup: CDR1 ENHRY, CDR2 SYGVKD. CDR3 sequence: CAIRTVDYNEQFF.

The chain couples TRBV30 to TRBJ2-7; without DNA, the TCRdb call of TRBD2 cannot be checked. CDR1 and CDR2 (germline): GTSNPN, SVGIG (reference sequence). The CDR3 contains 12 residues. CDR3 sequence: CAWTQAGYKQYF.

The chain combines TRBV5-5 with TRBJ1-1; TCRdb selects TRBD1, and the lack of DNA leaves this call unchecked. Germline CDR1 SGHKS, CDR2 YYEKEE (reference sequence). The CDR3 length is 16 residues. This CDR3 reads CASSLVVKGAMAEAFF.

The V and J genes are TRBV25-1 and TRBJ1-1; the D gene TCRdb calls, TRBD1, cannot be checked with no DNA. Germline V gene lookup returns CDR1 MGHDK and CDR2 SYGVNS. The CDR3 covers 15 residues. The CDR3: CASKGGLRMNTEAFF.

CDR3 sequence: CSATDRGRGNTGELFF. The chain employs TRBV20-1 and TRBJ2-2; there is no DNA to check the TCRdb D call of TRBD1. The CDR3 consists of 16 residues. Per the germline V gene, CDR1 is DFQATT and CDR2 is SNEGSKA (reference sequence).

J is TRBJ1-5 and V is TRBV5-1; TCRdb reports TRBD1, a call that lacks DNA to check it against. The CDR3 is 14 amino acids. Germline V CDR1 and CDR2: SGHRS, YFSETQ. CDR3 sequence reads: CASSPGGHNQPQHF.

V is TRBV5-6 and J is TRBJ1-1; no DNA is available, so the TRBD1 call from TCRdb remains unchecked. CDR3 length: 15 amino acids. Looked up from germline, CDR1 is SGHDT and CDR2 is YYEEEE. The CDR3 here is CASSIMLDRLSPAFF.

The chain is built from TRBV27 and TRBJ2-7; TCRdb reports TRBD2, a call that lacks DNA to check it against. Germline loops: CDR1 MNHEY, CDR2 SMNVEV (reference sequence). This CDR3 spans 15 amino acids. Here the CDR3 reads CASSLGLAGRNEQYF.

This chain links TRBV4-1 with TRBJ2-7; the D call from TCRdb, TRBD2, cannot be confirmed without DNA. The germline V gene encodes CDR1 MGHRA and CDR2 YSYEKL. This CDR3 is 13 amino acids long. The CDR3 sequence is CASSRDSTYEQYF.